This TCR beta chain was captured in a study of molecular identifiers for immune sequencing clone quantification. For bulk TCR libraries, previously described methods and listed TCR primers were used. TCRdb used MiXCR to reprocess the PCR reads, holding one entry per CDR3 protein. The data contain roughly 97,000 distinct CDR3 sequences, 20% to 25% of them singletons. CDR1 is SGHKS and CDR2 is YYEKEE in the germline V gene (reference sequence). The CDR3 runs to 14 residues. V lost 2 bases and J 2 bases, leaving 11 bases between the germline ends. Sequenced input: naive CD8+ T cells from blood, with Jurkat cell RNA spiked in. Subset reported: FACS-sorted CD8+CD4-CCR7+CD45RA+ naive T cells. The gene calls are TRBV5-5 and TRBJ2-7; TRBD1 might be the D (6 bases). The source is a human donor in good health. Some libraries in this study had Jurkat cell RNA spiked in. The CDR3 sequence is CASSLRQEAYEQYF. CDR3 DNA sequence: TGTGCCAGCAGCTTAAGACAGGAAGCCTACGAGCAGTACTTC.